This T cell receptor beta chain was identified during a study of OX40 agonist ivuxolimab in advanced cancers. About the study: Checkpoint inhibitors had been given previously to approximately 40% of patients. Study conclusions and caveats: Patients with a partial response at 0.1-3.0 mg/kg had among the lowest clonal expansion.

Of note for this clone: Its target is not known.

Germline assignment: CDR1 LGHNA and CDR2 YSLEER. The CDR3 spans 18 residues. Trimming cost V 1 base and J 0 bases, with 13 bases left between them. The data were produced by immunoSEQ multiplex PCR, yet TCRdb's version contains in-frame clones alone and is incomplete. The table has 70,000 to 80,000 clones, about 93% seen once. This chain links TRBV4-3 with TRBJ2-6, with D possibly being TRBD2 (6 bases). Sequences were derived from CD4+ or CD8+ T cells sorted from blood, sampled in a trial of the OX40 agonist ivuxolimab. The clonotype was recovered from an adult with an advanced solid tumor such as melanoma, head and neck, liver or kidney cancer. CDR3 protein: CASSQASGRLSGANVLTF. As DNA, the CDR3 is TGCGCCAGCAGCCAAGCAAGCGGGCGCCTCTCTGGGGCCAACGTCCTGACTTTC.